This TCR beta chain was sequenced in a study of OX40 agonist ivuxolimab in advanced cancers. Across the study: Patients were under 90% male with ages roughly 20 to 80, mean 60.

Germline CDR1 and CDR2: SGHRS and YFSETQ. This CDR3 has 15 amino acids. Trimming stripped 4 bases from V and 1 base from J, with 12 bases between. Profiled with immunoSEQ multiplex PCR; TCRdb holds only in-frame clones, not every one. The sample carries tens of thousands of clones, roughly 84% recorded once. Sample: CD4+ or CD8+ T cells sorted from blood, taken in a trial of the OX40 agonist ivuxolimab. The TCR sequence derives from an adult with an advanced solid tumor such as melanoma, head and neck, liver or kidney cancer. The gene calls are TRBV5-1 and TRBJ1-5; D uncertain. CDR3 nucleotides: TGCGCCAGCAGCCCCTACAGCGGGAGCAATCAGCCCCAGCATTTT. Translated: CASSPYSGSNQPQHF. The complete variable domain, with remaining parts taken from reference TRBV5-1 and TRBJ1-5, reads KAGVTQTPRYLIKTRGQQVTLSCSPISGHRSVSWYQQTPGQGLQFLFEYFSETQRNKGNFPGRFSGRQFSNSRSEMNVSTLELGDSALYLCASSPYSGSNQPQHFGDGTRLSIL.